This TCR beta chain was retrieved from a study of blood T cell repertoires in COVID-19. Trimming left V 9 bases short and J 5 bases short, with 12 bases between. This CDR3 is 13 amino acids long. Germline loops: CDR1 KGHDR, CDR2 SFDVKD. Sequencing was performed with immunoSEQ multiplex PCR; in TCRdb, only in-frame clones are kept and a portion is missing. Of around 150,000 clones listed, around 84% are singletons. Living in 25 or so US areas, the participants were between about 18 and 100 years of age. The clonotype was recovered from a middle-aged man who had recovered from COVID-19. The chain links TRBV24-1 to TRBJ2-2; the D is unclear. Sequencing was done on a sample of PBMCs or T cells enriched from blood (not recorded which). The CDR3 nucleotides are TGTGCCACCGGAGACTTCATAACCGGGGAGCTGTTTTTT. Translated: CATGDFITGELFF.